This record concerns one T cell receptor beta chain sequence. Produced via immunoSEQ multiplex PCR; TCRdb's table is partial and in-frame only. The sample shows about 170,000 clones, roughly 83% of them seen only once. This entry belongs to a study of blood T cell repertoires in COVID-19. The sequencing input was peripheral blood. This clonotype was sampled from an older woman with acute or convalescent COVID-19.

The CDR3 spells CASSARRAGGDQETQYF. The CDR3 DNA reads TGTGCCAGCAGCGCCCGGCGCGCGGGGGGTGACCAAGAGACCCAGTACTTC. The V call is TRBV9, the J call TRBJ2-5; 8 nucleotides line up with TRBD2. Germline CDR1 SGDLS, CDR2 YYNGEE. The CDR3 extends over 17 amino acids. V shed 3 bases, J shed 0 bases, and the junction held 10 bases outside the gene matches.